This TCR beta chain appears in the sequencing data of a study of blood T cell repertoires in COVID-19. For the study at large: From T cells, B-cell-depleted T cells, or PBMCs came the material, which was cDNA or gDNA.

Germline V gene sequence: CDR1 SGHVS, CDR2 FNYEAQ. The length of the CDR3 is 15 residues. The germline V and J ends were trimmed by 1 base and 2 bases, with 11 bases remaining between them. The table came from immunoSEQ multiplex PCR; TCRdb's copy has only in-frame clones and leaves some out. The repertoire holds 350,000 to 450,000 clones, with around 83% as singletons. Everyone who took part was 18 to 89 years old, and they came from about 25 US areas. Symptom resolution, clearance, or two negative PCRs marked the recovered donors of Cohort 3. This TCR was recovered from a woman in her forties or fifties who had recovered from COVID-19. The sequencing input was PBMCs or T cells enriched from blood (not recorded which). The chain links TRBV7-6 to TRBJ1-2; TRBD1 is a possible D gene (5 bases). DNA of the CDR3: TGTGCCAGCAGCTTAGGATCAGGGCAGAACTATGGCTACACCTTC. Translation: CASSLGSGQNYGYTF.